This T cell receptor beta chain came from a study of shared clonotypes between healthy human individuals. For the study at large: The study used three CD4 naive, three CD4 memory, two CD8 naive and one CD8 memory plate per donor. General study points: Clonotype sharing among donors was expected to depend on sequencing depth. Memory subsets generally showed lower estimated richness than naive subsets. Depth was large, yet rarefaction showed that sorted-subset sequencing was incomplete.

Concerning this clone: Its antigen remains unknown.

Generated by immunoSEQ multiplex PCR, the TCRdb table keeps only in-frame clones and is missing some. Here the sample spans some 2 million clones, 90% to 95% being singletons. The CDR3 length is 13 residues. The ends lost 3 bases at V and 7 bases at J; junction bases unmatched: 4. Per germline, CDR1 KGHSH and CDR2 LQKENI. J is TRBJ1-1 and V is TRBV18; 8 bases are a match to TRBD1. The sample taken for sequencing was naive CD4+ T cells sorted from blood. As to subset: CD45RA+ positively selected. The receptor's source is a young man in good health. The CDR3 is CASSPSQGGEAFF. CDR3 nucleotide sequence: TGTGCCAGCTCACCCTCACAGGGGGGTGAAGCTTTCTTT.